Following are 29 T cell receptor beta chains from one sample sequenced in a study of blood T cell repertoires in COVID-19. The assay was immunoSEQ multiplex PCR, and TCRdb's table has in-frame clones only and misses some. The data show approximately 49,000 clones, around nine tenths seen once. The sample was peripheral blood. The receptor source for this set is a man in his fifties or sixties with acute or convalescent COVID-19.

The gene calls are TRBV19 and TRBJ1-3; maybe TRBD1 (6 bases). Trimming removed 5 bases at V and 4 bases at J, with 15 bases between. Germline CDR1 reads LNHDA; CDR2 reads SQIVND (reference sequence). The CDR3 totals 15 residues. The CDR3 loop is CASSGPGGPGNTIYF. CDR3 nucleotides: TGTGCCAGTAGTGGACCCGGGGGGCCCGGAAACACCATATATTTT. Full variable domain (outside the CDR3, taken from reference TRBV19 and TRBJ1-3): DGGITQSPKYLFRKEGQNVTLSCEQNLNHDAMYWYRQDPGQGLRLIYYSQIVNDFQKGDIAEGYSVSREKKESFPLTVTSAQKNPTAFYLCASSGPGGPGNTIYFGEGSWLTVV.

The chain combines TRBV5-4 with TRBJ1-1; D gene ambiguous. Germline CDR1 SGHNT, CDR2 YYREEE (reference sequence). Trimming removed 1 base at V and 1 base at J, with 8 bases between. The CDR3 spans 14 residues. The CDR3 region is CASSLLQQNTEAFF. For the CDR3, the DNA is TGTGCCAGCAGCTTGTTACAGCAGAACACTGAAGCTTTCTTT.

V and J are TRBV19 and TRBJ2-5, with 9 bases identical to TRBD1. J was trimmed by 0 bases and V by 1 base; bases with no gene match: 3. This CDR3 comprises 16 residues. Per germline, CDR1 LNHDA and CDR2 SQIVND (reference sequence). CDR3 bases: TGTGCCAGTAGTATAGGGGGGACAGGGAACCAAGAGACCCAGTACTTC. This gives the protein CASSIGGTGNQETQYF. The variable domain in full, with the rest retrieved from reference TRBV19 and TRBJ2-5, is DGGITQSPKYLFRKEGQNVTLSCEQNLNHDAMYWYRQDPGQGLRLIYYSQIVNDFQKGDIAEGYSVSREKKESFPLTVTSAQKNPTAFYLCASSIGGTGNQETQYFGPGTRLLVL.

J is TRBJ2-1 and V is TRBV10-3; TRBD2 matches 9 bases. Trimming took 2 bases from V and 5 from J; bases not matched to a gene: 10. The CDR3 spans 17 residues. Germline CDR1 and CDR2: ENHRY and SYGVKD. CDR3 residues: CAISEPIAGAINNEQFF. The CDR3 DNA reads TGTGCCATCAGTGAGCCAATAGCGGGAGCAATAAACAATGAGCAGTTCTTC.

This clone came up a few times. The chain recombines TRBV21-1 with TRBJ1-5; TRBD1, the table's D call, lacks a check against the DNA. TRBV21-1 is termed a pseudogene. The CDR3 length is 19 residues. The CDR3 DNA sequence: TGTGCCAGCAGCAAACGGGACAGGGGGCGAGGCGATGGCAATCAGCCCCAGCATTTT. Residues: CASSKRDRGRGDGNQPQHF.

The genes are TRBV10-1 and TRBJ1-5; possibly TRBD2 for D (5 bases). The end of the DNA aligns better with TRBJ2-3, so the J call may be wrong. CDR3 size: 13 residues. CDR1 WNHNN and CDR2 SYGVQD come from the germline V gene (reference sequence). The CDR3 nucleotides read TGCGCCAGCAGTGAGTCTGGGAGTCAGCCCCAGTATTTT. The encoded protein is CASSESGSQPQYF.

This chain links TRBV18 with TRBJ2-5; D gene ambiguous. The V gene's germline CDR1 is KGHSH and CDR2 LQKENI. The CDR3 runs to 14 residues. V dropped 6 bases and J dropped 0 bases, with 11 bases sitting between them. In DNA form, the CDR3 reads TGTGCCAGCTCGCTCCAAGAGTACCAAGAGACCCAGTACTTC. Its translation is CASSLQEYQETQYF.

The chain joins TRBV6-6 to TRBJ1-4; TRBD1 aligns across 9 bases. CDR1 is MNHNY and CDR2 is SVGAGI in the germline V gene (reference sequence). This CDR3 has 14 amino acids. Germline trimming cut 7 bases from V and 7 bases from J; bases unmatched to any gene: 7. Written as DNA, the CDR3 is TGTGCCAGCACCAGTACAGGGGGCCTTGAAAAACTGTTTTTT. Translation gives CASTSTGGLEKLFF.

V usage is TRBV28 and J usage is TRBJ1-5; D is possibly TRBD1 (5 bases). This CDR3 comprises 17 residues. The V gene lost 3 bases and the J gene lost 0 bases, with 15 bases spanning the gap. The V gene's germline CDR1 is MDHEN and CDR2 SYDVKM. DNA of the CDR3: TGTGCCAGCAGTTTTGGGGAAGACAGTTATAGCAATCAGCCCCAGCATTTT. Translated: CASSFGEDSYSNQPQHF.

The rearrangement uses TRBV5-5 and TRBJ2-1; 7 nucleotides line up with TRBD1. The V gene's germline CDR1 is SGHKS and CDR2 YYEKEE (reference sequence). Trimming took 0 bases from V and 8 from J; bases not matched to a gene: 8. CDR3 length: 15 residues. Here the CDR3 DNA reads TGTGCCAGCAGCTTGGGACAGGGAGTCTTCGATGAGCAGTTCTTC. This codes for CASSLGQGVFDEQFF.

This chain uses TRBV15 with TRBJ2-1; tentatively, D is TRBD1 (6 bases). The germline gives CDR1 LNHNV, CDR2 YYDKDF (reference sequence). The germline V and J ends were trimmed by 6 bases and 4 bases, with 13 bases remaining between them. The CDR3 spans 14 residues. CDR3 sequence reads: CATRGDTLYNEQFF. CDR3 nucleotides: TGTGCCACCAGGGGGGACACCTTATACAATGAGCAGTTCTTC.

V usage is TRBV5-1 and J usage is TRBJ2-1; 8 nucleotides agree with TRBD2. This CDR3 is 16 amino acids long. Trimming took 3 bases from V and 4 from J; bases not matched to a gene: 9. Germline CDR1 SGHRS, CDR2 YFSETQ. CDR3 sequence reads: CASSWTASGLYNEQFF. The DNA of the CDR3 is TGCGCCAGCAGCTGGACGGCTAGCGGGTTGTACAATGAGCAGTTCTTC.

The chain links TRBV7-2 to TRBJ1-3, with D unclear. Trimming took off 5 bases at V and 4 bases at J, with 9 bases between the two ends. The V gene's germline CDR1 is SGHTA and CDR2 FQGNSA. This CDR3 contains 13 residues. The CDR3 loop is CASSLDPGNTIYF. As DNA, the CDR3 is TGTGCCAGCAGCCTAGATCCGGGAAACACCATATATTTT.

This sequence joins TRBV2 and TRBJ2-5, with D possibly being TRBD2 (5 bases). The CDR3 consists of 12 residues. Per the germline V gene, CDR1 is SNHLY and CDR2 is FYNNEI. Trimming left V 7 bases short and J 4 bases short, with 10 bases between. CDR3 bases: TGTGCCAGCAAGACCAGCGGAGAGACCCAGTACTTC. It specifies CASKTSGETQYF.

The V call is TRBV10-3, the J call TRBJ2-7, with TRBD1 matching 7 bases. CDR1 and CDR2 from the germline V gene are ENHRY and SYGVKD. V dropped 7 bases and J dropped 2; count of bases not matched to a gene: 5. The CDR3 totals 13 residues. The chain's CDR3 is CAIKGQLTYEQYF. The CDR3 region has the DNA TGTGCCATCAAGGGACAGCTTACCTACGAGCAGTACTTC.

CDR3 DNA: TGTGCCAGCAGCATTACGGGACTAGCGGGGACCGGGGAGCTGTTTTTT. Encoded protein: CASSITGLAGTGELFF. The chain combines TRBV9 with TRBJ2-2, with TRBD2 identical over 13 bases. V shed 4 bases, J shed 5 bases, and the junction held 5 bases outside the gene matches. CDR3 length equals 16 residues. Germline lookup yields CDR1 SGDLS and CDR2 YYNGEE.

The CDR3 DNA is TGCGCCAGCAGCTTAGGAGCTCTGAACACTGAAGCTTTCTTT. This translates into CASSLGALNTEAFF. V usage is TRBV5-1 and J usage is TRBJ1-1; D call uncertain. Looked up from germline, CDR1 is SGHRS and CDR2 is YFSETQ. The V and J ends lost 2 bases and 0 bases respectively, with 8 bases between them. This CDR3 contains 14 residues.

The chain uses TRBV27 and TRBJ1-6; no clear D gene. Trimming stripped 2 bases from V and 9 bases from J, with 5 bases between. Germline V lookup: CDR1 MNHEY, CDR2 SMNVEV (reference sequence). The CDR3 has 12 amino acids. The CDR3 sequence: CASSLNGSPLHF. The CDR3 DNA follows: TGTGCCAGCAGTTTAAACGGTTCACCCCTCCACTTT.

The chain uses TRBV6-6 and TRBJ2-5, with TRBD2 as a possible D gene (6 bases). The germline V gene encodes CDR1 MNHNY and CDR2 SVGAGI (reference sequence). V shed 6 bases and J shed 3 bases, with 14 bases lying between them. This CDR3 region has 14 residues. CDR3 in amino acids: CASREGGWEETQYF. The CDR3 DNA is TGTGCCAGCAGGGAGGGAGGATGGGAAGAGACCCAGTACTTC.

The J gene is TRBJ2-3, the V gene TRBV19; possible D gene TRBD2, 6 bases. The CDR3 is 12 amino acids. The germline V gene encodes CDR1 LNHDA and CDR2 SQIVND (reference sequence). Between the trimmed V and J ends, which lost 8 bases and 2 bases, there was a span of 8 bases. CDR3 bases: TGTGCCAGTGCGGGGACCACAGATACGCAGTATTTT. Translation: CASAGTTDTQYF.

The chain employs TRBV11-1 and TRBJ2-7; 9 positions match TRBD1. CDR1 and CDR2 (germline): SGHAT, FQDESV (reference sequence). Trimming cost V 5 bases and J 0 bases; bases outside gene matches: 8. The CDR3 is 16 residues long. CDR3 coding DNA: TGTGCCAGCAGCCAGATGACAGGGGGTTACTCCTACGAGCAGTACTTC. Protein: CASSQMTGGYSYEQYF.

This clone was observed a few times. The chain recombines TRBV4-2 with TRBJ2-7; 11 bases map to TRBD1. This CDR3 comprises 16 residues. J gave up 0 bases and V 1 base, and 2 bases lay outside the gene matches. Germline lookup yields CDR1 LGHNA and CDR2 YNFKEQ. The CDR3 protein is CASSQVGTGGSYEQYF. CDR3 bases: TGTGCCAGCAGCCAAGTAGGGACAGGGGGCTCCTACGAGCAGTACTTC.

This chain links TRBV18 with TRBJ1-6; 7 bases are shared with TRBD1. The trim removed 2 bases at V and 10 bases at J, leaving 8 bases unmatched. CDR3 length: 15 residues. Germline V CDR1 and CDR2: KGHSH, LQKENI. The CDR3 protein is CASSPTAGTASPLHF. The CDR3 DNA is TGTGCCAGCTCACCAACAGCCGGGACAGCCTCACCCCTCCACTTT.

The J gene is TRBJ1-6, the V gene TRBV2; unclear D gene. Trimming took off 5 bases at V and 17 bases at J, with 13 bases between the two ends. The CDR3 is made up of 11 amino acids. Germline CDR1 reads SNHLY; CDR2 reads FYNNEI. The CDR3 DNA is TGTGCCAGCAGTCTAGACGGTCAGATCCACTTT. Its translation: CASSLDGQIHF.

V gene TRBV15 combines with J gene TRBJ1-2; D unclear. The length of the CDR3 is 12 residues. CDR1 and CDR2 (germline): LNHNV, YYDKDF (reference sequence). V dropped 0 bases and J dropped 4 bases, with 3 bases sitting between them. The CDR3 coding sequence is TGTGCCACCAGCAGAGATATCTATGGCTACACCTTC. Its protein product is CATSRDIYGYTF.

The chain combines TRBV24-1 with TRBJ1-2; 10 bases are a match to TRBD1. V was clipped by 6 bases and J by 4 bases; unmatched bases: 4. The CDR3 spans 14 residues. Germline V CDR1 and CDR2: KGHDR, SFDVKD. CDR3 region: CATSSGTGAYGYTF. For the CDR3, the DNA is TGTGCCACCAGTTCCGGGACAGGGGCCTATGGCTACACCTTC.

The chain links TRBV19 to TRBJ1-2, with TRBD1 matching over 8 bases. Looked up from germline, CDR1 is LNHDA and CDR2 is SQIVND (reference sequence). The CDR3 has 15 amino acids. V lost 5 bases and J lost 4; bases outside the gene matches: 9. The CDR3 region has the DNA TGTGCCAGTAGTGAAAGGACAGGGCACTTCTATGGCTACACCTTC. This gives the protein CASSERTGHFYGYTF.

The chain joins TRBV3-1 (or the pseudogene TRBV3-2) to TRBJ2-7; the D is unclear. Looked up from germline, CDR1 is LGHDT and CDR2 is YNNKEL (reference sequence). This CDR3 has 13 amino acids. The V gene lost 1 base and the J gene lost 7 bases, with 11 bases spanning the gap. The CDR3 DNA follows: TGTGCCAGCAGCCAAGTTCCGGGTCTGGAGCAGTACTTC. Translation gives CASSQVPGLEQYF.

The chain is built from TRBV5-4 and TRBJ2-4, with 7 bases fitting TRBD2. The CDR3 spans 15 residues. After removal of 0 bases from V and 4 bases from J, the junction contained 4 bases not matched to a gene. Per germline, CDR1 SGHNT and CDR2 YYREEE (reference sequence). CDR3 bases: TGTGCCAGCAGCTTGGGCGGGAGTGGAAAAAACATTCAGTACTTC. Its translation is CASSLGGSGKNIQYF.